Shown below are 6 T cell receptor beta chains from a single sample sequenced in a study of blood T cell repertoires in COVID-19. This table comes from immunoSEQ multiplex PCR, and its TCRdb copy is limited to in-frame clones, with some not included. The sample carries over 300,000 clones, roughly 85% recorded once. The source material was peripheral blood. Receptors were obtained from a human donor in a cohort sampled during active COVID-19.

The chain joins TRBV19 to TRBJ2-5; D uncertain. V lost 1 base and J lost 5, with 8 bases in between. CDR3 length: 13 residues. Germline assignment: CDR1 LNHDA and CDR2 SQIVND (reference sequence). CDR3 coding DNA: TGTGCCAGTAGTATAGGTGAAGCGGAGACCCAGTACTTC. It is translated as CASSIGEAETQYF.

This chain joins TRBV19 and TRBJ2-2, with D maybe TRBD2 (6 bases). Germline lookup yields CDR1 LNHDA and CDR2 SQIVND (reference sequence). The ends were cut back, 3 bases at V and 5 bases at J, with 13 bases in the middle. The CDR3 is 15 residues long. The CDR3: CASSIPGESTGELFF. Written as DNA, the CDR3 is TGTGCCAGTAGTATTCCGGGAGAATCTACCGGGGAGCTGTTTTTT.

There are a few counts of this clone. The V and J genes are TRBV7-3 and TRBJ2-5, with D possibly matching TRBD1 (5 bases). This CDR3 spans 13 amino acids. With 3 bases removed from V and 5 bases from J, the gap between germline ends came to 10 bases. The germline V gene encodes CDR1 SGHTA and CDR2 FQGTGA. This CDR3 reads CASSFWGGETQYF. The CDR3, as DNA: TGTGCCAGCAGCTTTTGGGGCGGTGAGACCCAGTACTTC. The full variable domain, completed using reference TRBV7-3 and TRBJ2-5, is GAGVSQTPSNKVTEKGKYVELRCDPISGHTALYWYRQSLGQGPEFLIYFQGTGAADDSGLPNDRFFAVRPEGSVSTLKIQRTERGDSAVYLCASSFWGGETQYFGPGTRLLVL.

The chain is built from TRBV6-5 and TRBJ2-3; perhaps TRBD2 as D (6 bases). The V end lost 5 bases, the J end lost 1 base, and 13 bases lay between the germline ends. The CDR3 covers 15 residues. Germline CDR1 is MNHEY and CDR2 is SVGAGI. The CDR3: CASSTQTGGTDTQYF. CDR3 nucleotides: TGTGCCAGCAGTACCCAAACGGGGGGCACAGATACGCAGTATTTT.

The rearrangement links TRBV24-1 to TRBJ2-3, with TRBD2 matching over 11 bases. V lost 7 bases and J lost 2; bases outside the gene matches: 13. Germline CDR1 reads KGHDR; CDR2 reads SFDVKD. The CDR3 runs 18 residues. The CDR3 protein is CATSHSPLAGGLTDTQYF. Here the CDR3 DNA reads TGTGCCACCAGCCACTCGCCCCTAGCGGGGGGCCTCACAGATACGCAGTATTTT.

The V gene is TRBV6-5, the J gene TRBJ1-4; D might be TRBD1 (6 bases). Trimming shortened V by 6 bases and J by 0 bases, and 11 bases separated the two germline ends. In germline, CDR1 is MNHEY, CDR2 SVGAGI. The length of the CDR3 is 15 residues. CDR3 sequence: CASSRQATTNEKLFF. Here the CDR3 DNA reads TGTGCCAGCAGCCGACAGGCAACAACTAATGAAAAACTGTTTTTT.